This entry lists 30 T cell receptor beta chains sequenced from one sample in a study of shared clonotypes between healthy human individuals. Measured with immunoSEQ multiplex PCR; TCRdb has only the in-frame clones, and not every one. The sample includes roughly 520,000 clones, around 95% of them seen just once. Source material: naive CD4+ T cells sorted from blood. Subset noted: CD45RA+ positively selected. These receptors were taken from a woman aged 25 to 39 in good health.

The rearrangement links TRBV7-8 to TRBJ1-1, with D possibly matching TRBD1 (5 bases). Trimming stripped 5 bases from V and 1 base from J, with 11 bases between. CDR3 length: 14 residues. From germline, CDR1 is SGHVS and CDR2 FQNEAQ. The CDR3: CASSRQQSNTEAFF. CDR3 nucleotide sequence: TGTGCCAGCAGCAGACAGCAATCGAACACTGAAGCTTTCTTT.

V and J are TRBV5-6 and TRBJ2-1, with 8 bases that match TRBD2. V was clipped by 2 bases and J by 7 bases; unmatched bases: 8. Germline CDR1 reads SGHDT; CDR2 reads YYEEEE. This CDR3 has 15 amino acids. The CDR3 loop is CASSFVGGRMNEQFF. CDR3 in DNA: TGTGCCAGCAGCTTTGTGGGCGGGAGGATGAATGAGCAGTTCTTC.

The chain is built from TRBV6-1 and TRBJ2-7; 8 nucleotides line up with TRBD2. V trimming: 4 bases; J trimming: 4 bases; junction bases outside the gene matches: 15. The CDR3 runs 17 residues. Germline CDR1 and CDR2: MNHNS and SASEGT. The CDR3 loop reads CASSVQDQLAELYEQYF. As DNA, the CDR3 is TGTGCCAGCAGTGTACAGGACCAACTAGCGGAGTTGTACGAGCAGTACTTC.

The chain links TRBV7-2 to TRBJ2-1; D perhaps matches TRBD2 (6 bases). The CDR3 runs 14 residues. Germline assignment: CDR1 SGHTA and CDR2 FQGNSA. Trimming stripped 1 base from V and 8 bases from J, with 12 bases between. The CDR3 DNA is TGTGCCAGCAGCTTAGATGGGGGGTGGGATGAGCAGTTCTTC. Amino acid sequence: CASSLDGGWDEQFF. The full variable domain, its missing parts supplied by reference TRBV7-2 and TRBJ2-1, is GAGVSQSPSNKVTEKGKDVELRCDPISGHTALYWYRQSLGQGLEFLIYFQGNSAPDKSGLPSDRFSAERTGGSVSTLTIQRTQQEDSAVYLCASSLDGGWDEQFFGPGTRLTVL.

The chain is built from TRBV7-6 and TRBJ2-1; TRBD2 aligns across 9 bases. CDR3 length: 15 residues. Germline V lookup: CDR1 SGHVS, CDR2 FNYEAQ. The trim removed 2 bases at V and 6 bases at J, leaving 5 bases unmatched. CDR3 nucleotide sequence: TGTGCCAGCAGCTTAAATCTAGCGGGACCCAATGAGCAGTTCTTC. Protein product: CASSLNLAGPNEQFF.

The chain uses TRBV7-8 and TRBJ2-2, with TRBD2 matching 14 bases. Trimming removed 5 bases from V and 5 bases from J; junction bases left unmatched: 10. CDR1 SGHVS and CDR2 FQNEAQ come from the germline V gene. CDR3 size: 18 residues. The CDR3 loop is CASSQPGLAGDRTGELFF. The CDR3 bases are TGTGCCAGCAGCCAGCCGGGACTAGCGGGAGATAGGACCGGGGAGCTGTTTTTT.

The chain links TRBV19 to TRBJ1-2; D not certain. Germline CDR1 and CDR2: LNHDA and SQIVND (reference sequence). V dropped 3 bases and J dropped 8 bases, with 16 bases sitting between them. This CDR3 has 14 residues. The CDR3 sequence: CASSMSRTPEGYTF. The DNA for the CDR3 is TGTGCCAGTAGTATGAGCAGGACCCCGGAGGGCTACACCTTC.

This rearrangement joins TRBV18 to TRBJ2-3; the match to TRBD2 covers 7 bases. This CDR3 is 15 amino acids long. The germline V gene has CDR1 KGHSH and CDR2 LQKENI. V lost 2 bases and J lost 3; bases outside the gene matches: 5. The CDR3 protein is CASSPGLRETDTQYF. The CDR3 DNA reads as TGTGCCAGCTCACCAGGCTTGCGGGAGACAGATACGCAGTATTTT.

The chain employs TRBV29-1 and TRBJ1-1; maybe TRBD1 (6 bases). Trimming removed 2 bases from V and 2 bases from J, with 9 bases in between. Germline-derived CDR1 and CDR2 are SQVTM and ANQGSEA. CDR3 length equals 13 residues. DNA of the CDR3: TGCAGCGTTGAAAGGACAGCTAACACTGAAGCTTTCTTT. It is translated as CSVERTANTEAFF.

The chain recombines TRBV29-1 with TRBJ1-2; no firm D call. V was clipped by 8 bases and J by 1 base, with 8 bases between them. Germline V gene sequence: CDR1 SQVTM, CDR2 ANQGSEA. There are 11 residues in the CDR3. CDR3 region: CSSSLNYGYTF. In nucleotides, the CDR3 is TGCAGCTCCTCACTTAACTATGGCTACACCTTC.

The J gene is TRBJ2-2, the V gene TRBV5-4; D is uncertain. V lost 0 bases, J lost 2 bases, and 8 bases lay in between. In germline, CDR1 is SGHNT, CDR2 YYREEE (reference sequence). CDR3 length: 15 residues. CDR3 bases: TGTGCCAGCAGCTTGGGGGCCAGAAACACCGGGGAGCTGTTTTTT. This codes for CASSLGARNTGELFF.

The rearrangement joins TRBV5-1 to TRBJ2-3; D perhaps matches TRBD2 (6 bases). This CDR3 comprises 14 residues. CDR1 is SGHRS, CDR2 YFSETQ, per germline. The ends were cut back, 5 bases at V and 5 bases at J, with 15 bases in the middle. The chain's CDR3 is CASSSADYQDTQYF. CDR3 nucleotides: TGCGCCAGCAGTTCAGCGGACTACCAAGATACGCAGTATTTT. Together with reference TRBV5-1 and TRBJ2-3, the CDR3 gives the full variable domain: KAGVTQTPRYLIKTRGQQVTLSCSPISGHRSVSWYQQTPGQGLQFLFEYFSETQRNKGNFPGRFSGRQFSNSRSEMNVSTLELGDSALYLCASSSADYQDTQYFGPGTRLTVL.

This chain connects TRBV11-2 to TRBJ2-3; D may be TRBD2 (5 bases). Trimming cost V 0 bases and J 0 bases, with 10 bases left between them. This CDR3 comprises 16 residues. Germline V CDR1 and CDR2: SGHAT, FQNNGV. CDR3 in amino acids: CASSLDLASSTDTQYF. The CDR3 DNA sequence: TGTGCCAGCAGCTTAGATCTGGCTAGCAGCACAGATACGCAGTATTTT.

This clone has a single count. The chain links TRBV7-9 to TRBJ1-4, with D hard to call. The CDR3 length is 13 residues. Germline V gene lookup returns CDR1 SEHNR and CDR2 FQNEAQ (reference sequence). V gave up 5 bases and J gave up 11 bases, with 15 bases separating them. DNA for the CDR3: TGTGCCAGCAGCCCAGACAAGGGTGAGAAACTGTTTTTT. Amino acids: CASSPDKGEKLFF.

The V gene is TRBV19, the J gene TRBJ2-3, with unresolved D. The V end lost 6 bases, the J end lost 0 bases, and 25 bases lay between the germline ends. The germline CDR1 and CDR2 sequences are LNHDA and SQIVND (reference sequence). This CDR3 has 19 residues. CDR3: CASSPFRAALSTSTDTQYF. Written as DNA, the CDR3 is TGTGCCAGTAGCCCTTTCCGCGCGGCCCTGAGTACTAGCACAGATACGCAGTATTTT.

Here the CDR3 reads CASSLQPSYEQYF. The CDR3 DNA sequence: TGTGCCAGCAGCTTACAGCCCTCGTACGAGCAGTACTTC. This sequence joins TRBV11-3 and TRBJ2-7; D is unresolved. Germline loops: CDR1 SGHNT, CDR2 YENEEA. CDR3 length equals 13 residues. Trimming shortened V by 2 bases and J by 4 bases, and 9 bases separated the two germline ends.

This clone has just one count. The chain recombines TRBV27 with TRBJ2-7, with D perhaps given as TRBD1 or TRBD2 (6 bases each). With 6 bases removed from V and 3 bases from J, the gap between germline ends came to 18 bases. The germline gives CDR1 MNHEY, CDR2 SMNVEV (reference sequence). The CDR3 length is 15 residues. The CDR3 reads CASSLTAGGGYEQYF. DNA of the CDR3: TGTGCCAGCAGCCTAACTGCCGGGGGCGGCTACGAGCAGTACTTC.

This clone is a singleton in its sample. The DNA for the CDR3 is TGTGCCAGTAGTATAATGGCAGGGGTCACCGGGGAGCTGTTTTTT. Translated: CASSIMAGVTGELFF. The chain uses TRBV19 and TRBJ2-2, with D possibly being TRBD1 (6 bases). CDR1 and CDR2 from the germline V gene are LNHDA and SQIVND (reference sequence). This CDR3 is built from 15 residues. V gave up 2 bases and J gave up 4 bases, with 11 bases separating them.

The J gene is TRBJ1-5, the V gene TRBV28; D ambiguous. Germline V CDR1 and CDR2: MDHEN, SYDVKM. V lost 5 bases and J 4 bases, leaving 12 bases between the germline ends. This CDR3 region has 14 residues. The CDR3 loop reads CASSAGNLNQPQHF. In DNA form, the CDR3 reads TGTGCCAGCAGTGCCGGGAATTTGAATCAGCCCCAGCATTTT.

The chain combines TRBV11-2 with TRBJ2-7; no definite D call. V was clipped by 2 bases and J by 6 bases, with 5 bases between them. This CDR3 has 11 amino acids. Per the germline V gene, CDR1 is SGHAT and CDR2 is FQNNGV. The CDR3 DNA reads TGTGCCAGCAGCTTAAGGTCCGAGCAGTACTTC. Translation: CASSLRSEQYF.

As to this clone: Other DNA sequences from this sample encode an identical CDR3 as well. The chain recombines TRBV28 with TRBJ1-5; no clear D gene. V dropped 10 bases and J dropped 1 base, with 20 bases sitting between them. The CDR3 has 16 residues. CDR1 MDHEN and CDR2 SYDVKM come from the germline V gene. CDR3 sequence reads: CATIPMFGTSNQPQHF. In DNA form, the CDR3 reads TGTGCCACAATTCCAATGTTTGGAACAAGCAATCAGCCCCAGCATTTT. The full variable domain, in which reference TRBV28 and TRBJ1-5 provide the parts outside the CDR3, is DVKVTQSSRYLVKRTGEKVFLECVQDMDHENMFWYRQDPGLGLRLIYFSYDVKMKEKGDIPEGYSVSREKKERFSLILESASTNQTSMYLCATIPMFGTSNQPQHFGDGTRLSIL.

J is TRBJ1-2 and V is TRBV19; D is unresolved. The V end lost 6 bases, the J end lost 5 bases, and 13 bases lay between the germline ends. The CDR3 covers 13 residues. Germline-derived CDR1 and CDR2 are LNHDA and SQIVND (reference sequence). For the CDR3, the DNA is TGTGCCAGTAGCCCCCTCGGTCCATATGGCTACACCTTC. Translation gives CASSPLGPYGYTF.

The rearrangement links TRBV6-4 to TRBJ2-2; 9 nucleotides agree with TRBD2. Losses at the gene ends were 6 bases for V and 7 bases for J; bases not matched to a gene: 9. Germline CDR1 and CDR2: MRHNA and SNTAGT. The CDR3 runs 15 residues. This CDR3 reads CASRNSGSSVGELFF. The CDR3 coding sequence is TGTGCCAGCAGAAATAGCGGGAGCTCGGTCGGGGAGCTGTTTTTT.

The rearrangement joins TRBV5-8 to TRBJ2-7, with D possibly matching TRBD2 (6 bases). Germline V gene lookup returns CDR1 SGHTS and CDR2 YDEGEE. Trimming left V 4 bases short and J 4 bases short, with 18 bases between. The CDR3 extends over 15 amino acids. In DNA form, the CDR3 reads TGTGCCAGCAGCCCTGGACTAACCCGTTTATACGAGCAGTACTTC. It yields the protein CASSPGLTRLYEQYF.

This clone was recorded once. J is TRBJ1-5 and V is TRBV4-1; 9 bases map to TRBD1. Germline CDR1 and CDR2: MGHRA and YSYEKL. This CDR3 is built from 16 residues. V shed 2 bases, J shed 4 bases, and the junction held 6 bases outside the gene matches. In DNA form, the CDR3 reads TGCGCCAGCAGCCAAACACAGGGGGCTGGAAATCAGCCCCAGCATTTT. Translated: CASSQTQGAGNQPQHF.

The chain has TRBV9 and TRBJ2-5, with a weak D call TRBD2 (5 bases). The CDR3 is 15 amino acids. V was clipped by 0 bases and J by 5 bases, with 14 bases between them. CDR1 is SGDLS, CDR2 YYNGEE, per germline. CDR3 protein: CASSVGGGSGETQYF. DNA for the CDR3: TGTGCCAGCAGCGTAGGAGGTGGGAGCGGTGAGACCCAGTACTTC.

The chain carries TRBV28 and TRBJ2-7; TRBD1 agrees at 8 bases. Germline V lookup: CDR1 MDHEN, CDR2 SYDVKM. The length of the CDR3 is 13 residues. Trimming removed 7 bases from V and 5 bases from J; junction bases left unmatched: 7. The CDR3 region is CASTRTGRHEQYF. In DNA, the CDR3 is TGTGCCAGCACCAGGACAGGGCGGCACGAGCAGTACTTC.

The CDR3 DNA follows: TGTGCCAGCAGCTTAGCCGGGACTAGCGGGAGTTCGGGGGAGCTGTTTTTT. Amino acids: CASSLAGTSGSSGELFF. The chain joins TRBV11-3 to TRBJ2-2; 14 bases are shared with TRBD2. The CDR3 runs 17 residues. The junction had 6 bases not matched to a gene; V was cut back by 1 base and J by 8 bases. From germline, CDR1 is SGHNT and CDR2 YENEEA.

This clone was observed once. The chain's CDR3 is CASSSSQNSVGAFF. The CDR3 DNA reads TGTGCCAGCAGTTCTTCCCAGAACAGCGTTGGAGCTTTCTTT. V and J are TRBV6-1 and TRBJ1-1; D gene uncertain. Looked up from germline, CDR1 is MNHNS and CDR2 is SASEGT. This CDR3 spans 14 amino acids. Trimming stripped 5 bases from V and 10 bases from J, with 20 bases between.

DNA for the CDR3: TGCAGCGCTGATTGGGAGAGCACAGATACGCAGTATTTT. Translated, it gives CSADWESTDTQYF. This chain links TRBV29-1 with TRBJ2-3, with D possibly TRBD2 on 5 matching bases. With 7 bases removed from V and 0 bases from J, the gap between germline ends came to 11 bases. Germline CDR1 SQVTM, CDR2 ANQGSEA. The length of the CDR3 is 13 residues.